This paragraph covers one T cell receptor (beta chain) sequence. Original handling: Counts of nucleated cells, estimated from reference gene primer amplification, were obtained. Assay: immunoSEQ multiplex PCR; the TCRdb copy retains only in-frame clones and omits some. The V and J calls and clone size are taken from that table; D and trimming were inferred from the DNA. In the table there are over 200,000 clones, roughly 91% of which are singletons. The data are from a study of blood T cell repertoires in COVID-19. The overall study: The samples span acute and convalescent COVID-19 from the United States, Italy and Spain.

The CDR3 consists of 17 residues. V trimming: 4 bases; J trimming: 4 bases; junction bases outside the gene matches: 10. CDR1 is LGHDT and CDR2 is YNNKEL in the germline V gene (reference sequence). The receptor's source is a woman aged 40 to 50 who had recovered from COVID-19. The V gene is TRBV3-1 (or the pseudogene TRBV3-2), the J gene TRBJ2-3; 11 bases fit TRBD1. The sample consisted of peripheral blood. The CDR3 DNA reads TGTGCCAGCAGCCCGAGGACGGGACAGGGGGTGGCAGATACGCAGTATTTT. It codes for CASSPRTGQGVADTQYF.